This TCR beta chain was captured by sequencing in a study of blood T cell repertoires in COVID-19. Study-wide background: PBMCs, B-cell-depleted T cells, or T cells were the source of the cDNA or gDNA that made up the material.

Participant ages covered roughly 18 to 89 years across about 25 US areas. Recovery among Cohort 3 donors was established by two negative PCRs, clearance, or symptom resolution. V was trimmed by 4 bases and J by 1 base, leaving 9 bases between them. The CDR3 spans 14 residues. CDR1 and CDR2 from the germline V gene are SGHTS and YDEGEE. Clones were sequenced by immunoSEQ multiplex PCR, and TCRdb holds only the in-frame ones, with some missing. Here the sample spans a few hundred thousand clones, about 88% being singletons. The rearrangement uses TRBV5-8 and TRBJ1-3; D not resolved. The receptor was isolated from a woman between 45 and 65 years old who had recovered from COVID-19. The specimen was PBMCs or T cells enriched from blood (not recorded which). The CDR3 is CASSKKISGNTIYF. The CDR3 bases are TGTGCCAGCAGCAAAAAAATATCTGGAAACACCATATATTTT.